Below, 7 T cell receptor beta chains from the same sample are listed, as sequenced in a study of shared clonotypes between healthy human individuals (dated by TCRdb to about 2020). The library was generated by the immunoSEQ multiplex PCR assay. Imported from immuneACCESS, the table was reduced by TCRdb to in-frame sequences with V and J called. These copies leave out some clones; in studies compared against another copy, an unresolved V gene accounts for under half, and the cause of the remainder is not known. A total of 2 million to 2.5 million clones appear in this sample, more than 80% of them only once. Together, the top ten hold 0.3% to 0.4% of the sample. Input material: naive CD4+ T cells from PBMCs. This specimen's cell subset or site label, per the study, means: CD45RA+ positively selected. Receptor source: a man between 18 and 35 years old in good health. Some clones in this sample may be carry-over from other donors' samples.

The chain is built from TRBV6-6 and TRBJ1-5; D possibly corresponds to TRBD1 (5 bases). Germline lookup yields CDR1 MNHNY and CDR2 SVGAGI (reference sequence). V was cut by 7 bases and J by 4 bases, with 11 bases left in between. The CDR3 contains 13 residues. In DNA form, the CDR3 reads TGTGCCAGCATTAGACAGAGTAATCAGCCCCAGCATTTT. This sequence encodes CASIRQSNQPQHF.

The CDR3 DNA sequence: TGTGCCAGCTCACGCCTTGAACTGACAGGGAACACCGGGGAGCTGTTTTTT. It is translated as CASSRLELTGNTGELFF. The rearrangement joins TRBV18 to TRBJ2-2; maybe TRBD1 (6 bases). Germline V CDR1 and CDR2: KGHSH, LQKENI. The V end was cut by 4 bases, the J end by 1 base, with 16 bases between. The CDR3 loop spans 17 amino acids.

J is TRBJ2-3 and V is TRBV5-1; 7 bases line up with TRBD1. The CDR3 is 14 amino acids. The germline gives CDR1 SGHRS, CDR2 YFSETQ. After removal of 0 bases from V and 10 bases from J, the junction contained 8 bases not matched to a gene. The CDR3 DNA reads TGCGCCAGCAGCTTGGGAGGGACAGTTGTTGCGCAGTATTTT. This gives the protein CASSLGGTVVAQYF.

The chain uses TRBV4-2 and TRBJ2-1; 7 bases align to TRBD2. After removal of 0 bases from V and 4 bases from J, the junction contained 6 bases not matched to a gene. The CDR3 has 16 amino acids. Germline loops: CDR1 LGHNA, CDR2 YNFKEQ. The CDR3, as DNA: TGTGCCAGCAGCCAAGACTCCAGCGGGACTTACAATGAGCAGTTCTTC. Amino acid sequence: CASSQDSSGTYNEQFF.

The sample holds one count of this clone. The chain uses TRBV6-5 and TRBJ2-5, with a tentative D call TRBD1 (5 bases). CDR1 is MNHEY, CDR2 SVGAGI, per germline. The V end lost 4 bases, the J end lost 5 bases, and 17 bases lay between the germline ends. The CDR3 totals 15 residues. CDR3 in DNA: TGTGCCAGCAGTTCCCCTAGGGGTTCCCGGGAGACCCAGTACTTC. As protein: CASSSPRGSRETQYF.

In its sample, this clone was seen a few times. V usage is TRBV29-1 and J usage is TRBJ1-1, with D perhaps TRBD1 (6 bases). CDR3 length: 10 residues. Germline V lookup: CDR1 SQVTM, CDR2 ANQGSEA. V was trimmed by 7 bases and J by 4 bases, leaving 7 bases between them. CDR3 in DNA: TGCAGCGCAGGGGTCACTGAAGCTTTCTTT. Protein sequence: CSAGVTEAFF.

The chain links TRBV5-8 to TRBJ1-2; no clear D gene. The CDR3 runs 12 residues. The germline CDR1 and CDR2 sequences are SGHTS and YDEGEE. Trimming removed 1 base at V and 5 bases at J, with 6 bases between. CDR3 DNA sequence: TGTGCCAGCAGCTTGACGGTATATGGCTACACCTTC. It is translated as CASSLTVYGYTF.